Below are 32 T cell receptor beta chains sequenced from a single sample in a study of cytotoxic CD8 clonotypes in ibrutinib-treated CLL (dated by TCRdb to the early 2020s). The sample's time point, from its label and the paper: around 2 years on ibrutinib. The library relied on the immunoSEQ multiplex PCR assay. TCRdb retrieved this table from immuneACCESS and kept in-frame rearrangements only. Not all clones are present; in checked studies, unresolved V genes account for under half, and no reason is known for the remainder. This sample lists about 140,000 clones; about 80% were detected once. 5% to 5.5% of the sample comes from the top ten. The sample was PBMCs, taken after 24 months of ibrutinib treatment. Receptors originate from a human donor with chronic lymphocytic leukemia.

J is TRBJ2-3 and V is TRBV6-1, with D perhaps TRBD2 (5 bases). The germline gives CDR1 MNHNS, CDR2 SASEGT. CDR3 length: 13 residues. Trimming removed 7 bases at V and 1 base at J, with 9 bases between. The CDR3 sequence is CASTSRGTDTQYF. CDR3 nucleotides: TGTGCCAGCACGTCGAGGGGCACAGATACGCAGTATTTT.

The chain links TRBV30 to TRBJ1-3; weak D call: TRBD1 (5 bases). V shed 1 base and J shed 0 bases, with 7 bases lying between them. The V gene's germline CDR1 is GTSNPN and CDR2 SVGIG (reference sequence). This CDR3 is built from 14 residues. As DNA, the CDR3 is TGTGCCTGGAGTGGCGGGGCCTCTGGAAACACCATATATTTT. It yields the protein CAWSGGASGNTIYF.

This clone was detected a few times. The gene calls are TRBV10-3 and TRBJ1-2; 11 nucleotides agree with TRBD1. Per the germline V gene, CDR1 is ENHRY and CDR2 is SYGVKD. This CDR3 comprises 13 residues. Trimming removed 6 bases from V and 6 bases from J; junction bases left unmatched: 3. CDR3 in amino acids: CAIRPGQGDGYTF. CDR3 nucleotides: TGTGCCATCAGACCGGGACAGGGGGATGGCTACACCTTC.

The chain combines TRBV9 with TRBJ1-3; D is ambiguous. Looked up from germline, CDR1 is SGDLS and CDR2 is YYNGEE. The CDR3 consists of 14 residues. V shed 4 bases and J shed 4 bases, with 12 bases lying between them. The CDR3 sequence is CASSPGLGGNTIYF. CDR3 in DNA: TGTGCCAGCAGCCCTGGACTAGGAGGAAACACCATATATTTT.

Here the CDR3 DNA reads TGTGCCAGCGCCCGGGGCGGCACTTATGGCTACACCTTC. Translating it yields CASARGGTYGYTF. J is TRBJ1-2 and V is TRBV7-2, with D perhaps TRBD1 (5 bases). V lost 8 bases and J lost 5, with 15 bases in between. Germline CDR1 and CDR2: SGHTA and FQGNSA. The CDR3 totals 13 residues.

This chain uses TRBV18 with TRBJ2-1; the D gene could be TRBD1 or TRBD2 (5 bases each). The CDR3 spans 15 residues. V was clipped by 1 base and J by 5 bases, with 12 bases between them. Germline-derived CDR1 and CDR2 are KGHSH and LQKENI. CDR3 coding DNA: TGTGCCAGCTCACCACTGTGGGACCGGCACAATGAGCAGTTCTTC. Its protein is CASSPLWDRHNEQFF.

A word on this clone: Other DNA sequences in the same sample also yield this CDR3. This chain connects TRBV6-5 to TRBJ2-7; D perhaps matches TRBD1 (5 bases). Trimming left V 2 bases short and J 2 bases short, with 13 bases between. The V gene's germline CDR1 is MNHEY and CDR2 SVGAGI. The CDR3 runs 15 residues. The CDR3 reads CASSYAQGGPYEQYF. The CDR3 coding sequence is TGTGCCAGCAGTTACGCCCAGGGTGGGCCCTACGAGCAGTACTTC.

This rearrangement joins TRBV6-4 to TRBJ1-1; no clear D. The ends were cut back, 6 bases at V and 3 bases at J, with 11 bases in the middle. The V gene's germline CDR1 is MRHNA and CDR2 SNTAGT. CDR3 size: 13 residues. CDR3 nucleotides: TGTGCCAGCAGCCAGACCGCGGACACTGAAGCTTTCTTT. Its protein product is CASSQTADTEAFF.

The V gene is TRBV5-4, the J gene TRBJ2-1; D may be TRBD1 (6 bases). The V end lost 1 base, the J end lost 1 base, and 12 bases lay between the germline ends. The length of the CDR3 is 16 residues. Germline CDR1 and CDR2: SGHNT and YYREEE (reference sequence). In nucleotides, the CDR3 is TGTGCCAGCAGCTTGTATAGGACAGCATCCTACAATGAGCAGTTCTTC. The encoded protein is CASSLYRTASYNEQFF.

The chain carries TRBV4-2 and TRBJ2-1; 7 bases map to TRBD2. Germline lookup yields CDR1 LGHNA and CDR2 YNFKEQ. The CDR3 is made up of 18 amino acids. With V trimmed by 1 base and J by 4 bases, 13 bases remained unmatched. CDR3 loop: CASSQGEFAGAGYNEQFF. CDR3 in DNA: TGTGCCAGCAGCCAAGGGGAGTTCGCGGGAGCGGGGTACAATGAGCAGTTCTTC.

The chain is built from TRBV5-1 and TRBJ1-1, with D perhaps TRBD1 (5 bases). Germline V gene data show CDR1 as SGHRS and CDR2 as YFSETQ. V gave up 3 bases and J gave up 4 bases, with 16 bases separating them. This CDR3 has 15 amino acids. The CDR3 spells CASSWGDHALTEAFF. CDR3 bases: TGCGCCAGCAGCTGGGGGGACCATGCCCTCACTGAAGCTTTCTTT.

This sequence joins TRBV6-5 and TRBJ2-1; 13 nucleotides align to TRBD2. The CDR3 extends over 15 amino acids. Germline V gives CDR1 MNHEY, CDR2 SVGAGI. The ends lost 5 bases at V and 10 bases at J; junction bases unmatched: 8. The CDR3 region has the DNA TGTGCCAGCAGTCCCGCGGGACTAGCGGGAAACGAGCAGTTCTTC. It is translated as CASSPAGLAGNEQFF.

The rearrangement joins TRBV7-9 to TRBJ1-1, with 8 bases that match TRBD1. After removal of 5 bases from V and 1 base from J, the junction contained 6 bases not matched to a gene. Germline V gene sequence: CDR1 SEHNR, CDR2 FQNEAQ (reference sequence). This CDR3 spans 15 amino acids. Written as DNA, the CDR3 is TGTGCCAGCAGCCCCTGGGACAGGCAGAACACTGAAGCTTTCTTT. Translation: CASSPWDRQNTEAFF. Looking up the rest from reference TRBV7-9 and TRBJ1-1 gives the full variable domain: DTGVSQNPRHKITKRGQNVTFRCDPISEHNRLYWYRQTLGQGPEFLTYFQNEAQLEKSRLLSDRFSAERPKGSFSTLEIQRTEQGDSAMYLCASSPWDRQNTEAFFGQGTRLTVV.

The CDR3 nucleotides are TGCGCCAGCAGCCAAGGGGGTCTGGGCAATGAGCAGTTCTTC. Translating gives CASSQGGLGNEQFF. The chain joins TRBV4-3 to TRBJ2-1; D not certain. Trimming pared 1 base from V and 6 bases from J, leaving 10 bases between. CDR1 LGHNA and CDR2 YSLEER come from the germline V gene. This CDR3 region has 14 residues.

The chain joins TRBV27 to TRBJ2-3; either TRBD1 or TRBD2 may supply D (5 bases each). CDR1 is MNHEY and CDR2 is SMNVEV in the germline V gene (reference sequence). The ends were cut back, 8 bases at V and 1 base at J, with 16 bases in the middle. The CDR3 contains 15 residues. CDR3 coding DNA: TGTGCCAGCGGTCGGGGCAGGCAACGCACAGATACGCAGTATTTT. Amino acids: CASGRGRQRTDTQYF.

The gene calls are TRBV19 and TRBJ2-7, with D perhaps TRBD1 (5 bases). Germline values: CDR1 LNHDA, CDR2 SQIVND (reference sequence). The CDR3 has 16 residues. The ends were cut back, 0 bases at V and 5 bases at J, with 17 bases in the middle. The CDR3 here is CASSIDRSQGSDEQYF. The DNA of the CDR3 is TGTGCCAGTAGTATAGATCGGTCGCAGGGATCGGACGAGCAGTACTTC.

The V gene is TRBV6-4, the J gene TRBJ1-5, with D uncertain. The CDR3 spans 13 residues. Trimming cost V 5 bases and J 2 bases, with 7 bases left between them. Germline V gene lookup returns CDR1 MRHNA and CDR2 SNTAGT. CDR3 bases: TGTGCCAGCAGTCCCGATGGCAATCAGCCCCAGCATTTT. Translation gives CASSPDGNQPQHF.

The chain employs TRBV30 and TRBJ2-5; TRBD2 matches 7 bases. The V and J ends lost 0 bases and 5 bases, in that order; junction bases with no gene match: 3. CDR3 length equals 13 residues. Germline V gene data show CDR1 as GTSNPN and CDR2 as SVGIG (reference sequence). For the CDR3, the DNA is TGTGCCTGGAGTGTACTCGGGGGGGAGACCCAGTACTTC. Translating gives CAWSVLGGETQYF.

The J gene is TRBJ1-3, the V gene TRBV6-5, with D hard to call. Germline loops: CDR1 MNHEY, CDR2 SVGAGI. V was clipped by 0 bases and J by 2 bases, with 8 bases between them. This CDR3 region has 15 residues. The chain's CDR3 is CASSYSPAAGNTIYF. In nucleotides, the CDR3 is TGTGCCAGCAGTTACTCGCCGGCAGCTGGAAACACCATATATTTT.

This clone was counted a few times. V and J are TRBV9 and TRBJ1-5; TRBD1 matches at 8 bases. Germline values: CDR1 SGDLS, CDR2 YYNGEE. The CDR3 has 16 amino acids. V gave up 4 bases and J gave up 4 bases; unmatched junction bases: 10. The CDR3 DNA is TGTGCCAGCAGCCAAGGACAGGGTGGAAGAAATCAGCCCCAGCATTTT. This encodes CASSQGQGGRNQPQHF.

CDR3 loop: CASRIPPGSTGELFF. CDR3 sequence (DNA): TGTGCCAGCAGGATACCCCCCGGGAGCACCGGGGAGCTGTTTTTT. V and J are TRBV7-2 and TRBJ2-2, with D tentatively TRBD2 (6 bases). CDR3 size: 15 residues. V was cut by 6 bases and J by 4 bases, with 15 bases left in between. CDR1 and CDR2 (germline): SGHTA, FQGNSA.

The chain links TRBV6-5 to TRBJ1-2; D unclear. CDR3 length: 11 residues. Looked up from germline, CDR1 is MNHEY and CDR2 is SVGAGI. Between the trimmed V and J ends, which lost 4 bases and 4 bases, there was a span of 4 bases. CDR3 in DNA: TGTGCCAGCAGTTCCCGCTATGGCTACACCTTC. This encodes CASSSRYGYTF.

Regarding this clone: The junction shows a germline mismatch at one end, possibly a read error. The J gene is TRBJ2-5, the V gene TRBV7-7; 9 nucleotides line up with TRBD1. Germline V gene data show CDR1 as SSHAT and CDR2 as FNYEAQ (reference sequence). This CDR3 spans 15 amino acids. CDR3: CASSLVGQGDETQYF. The CDR3 nucleotides read TGTGCTAGCAGCTTAGTGGGACAGGGTGATGAGACCCAGTACTTC.

The rearrangement uses TRBV7-9 and TRBJ1-4; D ambiguous. Trimming shortened V by 1 base and J by 5 bases, and 14 bases separated the two germline ends. The CDR3 runs to 16 residues. CDR1 and CDR2 (germline): SEHNR, FQNEAQ (reference sequence). CDR3 amino acids: CASSLVVDPPNEKLFF. The DNA of the CDR3 is TGTGCCAGCAGCTTAGTGGTGGACCCCCCCAATGAAAAACTGTTTTTT.

This clone was counted a single time. The chain recombines TRBV5-1 with TRBJ1-2; a possible D gene is TRBD1 (6 bases). CDR1 SGHRS and CDR2 YFSETQ come from the germline V gene. This CDR3 region has 13 residues. Trimming removed 4 bases from V and 4 bases from J, with 11 bases in between. CDR3 sequence: CASSPGTSYGYTF. DNA for the CDR3: TGCGCCAGCAGCCCGGGGACATCCTATGGCTACACCTTC.

The chain joins TRBV28 to TRBJ2-2; perhaps TRBD1 as D (6 bases). The V end lost 6 bases, the J end lost 4 bases, and 18 bases lay between the germline ends. From germline, CDR1 is MDHEN and CDR2 SYDVKM. The CDR3 totals 16 residues. This CDR3 reads CASSPQGGGVTGELFF. CDR3 nucleotide sequence: TGTGCCAGCAGCCCTCAGGGTGGGGGCGTCACCGGGGAGCTGTTTTTT.

V and J are TRBV19 and TRBJ1-2, with D uncertain. V was cut by 3 bases and J by 7 bases, with 12 bases left in between. This CDR3 comprises 13 residues. Germline V lookup: CDR1 LNHDA, CDR2 SQIVND (reference sequence). Here the CDR3 reads CASSILRYGGYTF. CDR3 DNA sequence: TGTGCCAGTAGTATCCTTAGGTACGGTGGCTACACCTTC. Based on the CDR3 plus reference TRBV19 and TRBJ1-2, the full variable domain is DGGITQSPKYLFRKEGQNVTLSCEQNLNHDAMYWYRQDPGQGLRLIYYSQIVNDFQKGDIAEGYSVSREKKESFPLTVTSAQKNPTAFYLCASSILRYGGYTFGSGTRLTVV.

This clone has at least ten counts. The chain links TRBV15 to TRBJ1-5, with D unclear. Germline values: CDR1 LNHNV, CDR2 YYDKDF (reference sequence). The CDR3 sequence is 16 residues long. The V end was cut by 3 bases, the J end by 1 base, with 13 bases between. CDR3 coding DNA: TGTGCCACCAGCAGCCTGACGGGGTTGAGCAATCAGCCCCAGCATTTT. Its protein product is CATSSLTGLSNQPQHF.

A single count supports this clone. V and J are TRBV28 and TRBJ2-7; D possibly corresponds to TRBD1 (7 bases). This CDR3 region has 14 residues. Trimming removed 7 bases from V and 0 bases from J, with 13 bases in between. Germline V gene data show CDR1 as MDHEN and CDR2 as SYDVKM. In DNA, the CDR3 is TGTGCCAGCACCTTGCGGGACAGCTCCTACGAGCAGTACTTC. Protein: CASTLRDSSYEQYF.

The chain uses TRBV19 and TRBJ1-5, with D perhaps matching TRBD1 (6 bases). The germline V and J ends were trimmed by 0 bases and 2 bases, with 20 bases remaining between them. From germline, CDR1 is LNHDA and CDR2 SQIVND (reference sequence). This CDR3 comprises 19 residues. In DNA form, the CDR3 reads TGTGCCAGTAGTATAGATTTGGTGGGTTGGGGGGCAGGCAATCAGCCCCAGCATTTT. Translation gives CASSIDLVGWGAGNQPQHF.

The J gene is TRBJ1-1, the V gene TRBV7-6, with TRBD1 as a possible D gene (5 bases). Trimming left V 1 base short and J 0 bases short, with 9 bases between. Looked up from germline, CDR1 is SGHVS and CDR2 is FNYEAQ. This CDR3 is built from 15 residues. The CDR3 region has the DNA TGTGCCAGCAGCTTAGTGGGGGAACTGAACACTGAAGCTTTCTTT. Translated, it gives CASSLVGELNTEAFF. Together with reference TRBV7-6 and TRBJ1-1, the CDR3 gives the full variable domain: GAGVSQSPRYKVTKRGQDVALRCDPISGHVSLYWYRQALGQGPEFLTYFNYEAQQDKSGLPNDRFSAERPEGSISTLTIQRTEQRDSAMYRCASSLVGELNTEAFFGQGTRLTVV.

V gene TRBV6-6 combines with J gene TRBJ2-7, with D perhaps TRBD1 or TRBD2 (6 bases each). The V and J ends lost 7 bases and 9 bases respectively, with 28 bases between them. CDR1 MNHNY and CDR2 SVGAGI come from the germline V gene (reference sequence). This CDR3 spans 16 amino acids. This chain's CDR3 is CASTKGGGAGNEGQYF. In nucleotides, the CDR3 is TGTGCCAGCACCAAGGGGGGCGGGGCAGGGAATGAAGGGCAGTACTTC.